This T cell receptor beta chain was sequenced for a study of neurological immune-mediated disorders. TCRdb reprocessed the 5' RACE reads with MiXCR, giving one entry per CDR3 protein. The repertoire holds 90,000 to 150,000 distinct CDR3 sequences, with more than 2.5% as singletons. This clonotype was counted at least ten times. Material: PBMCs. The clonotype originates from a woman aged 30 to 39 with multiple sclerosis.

This chain's CDR3 is CASSFGLAERYEQYF. The DNA for the CDR3 is TGCGCCAGCAGCTTCGGACTAGCGGAGAGATACGAGCAGTACTTC. This chain links TRBV5-1 with TRBJ2-7, with TRBD2 matching 10 bases. V was clipped by 2 bases and J by 4 bases; unmatched bases: 6. The germline V gene has CDR1 SGHRS and CDR2 YFSETQ. This CDR3 is 15 amino acids long. Combining the CDR3 with reference TRBV5-1 and TRBJ2-7 gives the whole variable domain KAGVTQTPRYLIKTRGQQVTLSCSPISGHRSVSWYQQTPGQGLQFLFEYFSETQRNKGNFPGRFSGRQFSNSRSEMNVSTLELGDSALYLCASSFGLAERYEQYFGPGTRLTVT.